The entry that follows covers one T cell receptor (beta chain) sequence. Antigen: not known. A much larger clone sits a single nucleotide away, making a read error possible. This entry comes from a study of neurological immune-mediated disorders. Study-wide results and caveats: Whereas HTLV-1-associated myelopathy showed the most TCR clonal expansion, multiple sclerosis showed the least, with levels below those of healthy controls. No expanded-clone CDR3 amino acid sequence recurred across subjects, suggesting private TCR-beta repertoires.

Every sequencing run returned over 170 million TCR-beta sequences, which were derived from 15-18 subjects. TCRdb called the 5' RACE reads again in MiXCR, with one record for every CDR3 protein. The profile covers around 46,000 distinct CDR3 sequences, with 4.5% appearing a single time and 5.7% taken by the ten largest. The unsorted libraries originated from 2 million PBMCs that had been stored at -80 C. Trimming took 4 bases from V and 1 from J, leaving 11 bases between them. The CDR3 runs 14 residues. Germline CDR1 reads SGHRS; CDR2 reads YFSETQ. This receptor was obtained from a woman aged 60 to 75 with multiple sclerosis. Sequences were obtained from PBMCs. This chain connects TRBV5-1 to TRBJ1-1, with D unclear. CDR3 sequence reads: CASSPPESNTEAFF. CDR3 bases: TGCGCCAGCAGCCCCCCCGAATCGAACACTGAAGCTTTCTTT.